The 15 T cell receptor beta chains below come from one sample, sequenced in a study of human T cells and chemical hapten exposure (dated by TCRdb to the early 2020s). The library was prepared using RACE. Sequencer: NextSeq 500. In TCRdb, the public reads were trimmed at Q25 with fastp and aligned with MiXCR, with productive beta chains retained. All rows with the same CDR3 protein become a single entry with the most common DNA and genes. Here the sample has about 340,000 distinct CDR3 sequences; under 8% occur a single time. 8% to 9% of the sample comes from the top ten. The sample's time point label is to be understood as: patch test 1, 2 weeks after DPC sensitization. In light of the paper, this sample's treatment or condition label describes: therapeutic diphenylcyclopropenone sensitization with weekly scalp DPC. Sequenced material: whole blood, taken in connection with sensitization to the hapten diphenylcyclopropenone (DPC). All receptors come from a woman between 18 and 29 years old with alopecia areata. Some clones in this sample may be carry-over from other donors' samples.

At least ten counts were recorded for this clonotype. The rearrangement joins TRBV24-1 to TRBJ2-7; 15 positions agree with TRBD2. The J segment lost 7 bases and the V segment lost 8 bases, leaving 14 bases of the junction unmatched. The CDR3 runs 17 residues. Per germline, CDR1 KGHDR and CDR2 SFDVKD. As DNA, the CDR3 is TGTGCCACCAACCTCGCCGCGGGACTAGCGGGGGGAGGGGAGCAGTACTTC. It specifies CATNLAAGLAGGGEQYF.

Ten or more counts support this clonotype. The V gene is TRBV2, the J gene TRBJ1-5; weak D call: TRBD1 (5 bases). In germline, CDR1 is SNHLY, CDR2 FYNNEI. The length of the CDR3 is 14 residues. Trimming removed 6 bases from V and 3 bases from J, with 12 bases in between. The CDR3 DNA reads TGTGCCAGCAGCGCCGACAGCCTCAATCAGCCCCAGCATTTT. Translation: CASSADSLNQPQHF. Looking up the rest from reference TRBV2 and TRBJ1-5 gives the full variable domain: EPEVTQTPSHQVTQMGQEVILRCVPISNHLYFYWYRQILGQKVEFLVSFYNNEISEKSEIFDDQFSVERPDGSNFTLKIRSTKLEDSAMYFCASSADSLNQPQHFGDGTRLSIL.

The gene calls are TRBV20-1 and TRBJ2-7; D gene uncertain. Trimming left V 0 bases short and J 5 bases short, with 20 bases between. Germline CDR1 and CDR2: DFQATT and SNEGSKA (reference sequence). This CDR3 spans 16 amino acids. This CDR3 reads CSARDEGSGFRDEQYF. The CDR3 nucleotides read TGCAGTGCTAGAGATGAAGGGTCCGGCTTTCGGGACGAGCAGTACTTC.

This chain joins TRBV11-2 and TRBJ2-3, with 8 bases matching TRBD2. Germline loops: CDR1 SGHAT, CDR2 FQNNGV. J gave up 0 bases and V 2 bases, and 28 bases lay outside the gene matches. The CDR3 runs 24 residues. The CDR3 here is CASSLNVPGGPPYTPRSSTDTQYF. CDR3 in DNA: TGTGCCAGCAGCTTAAACGTTCCGGGGGGGCCCCCATATACTCCCCGATCTAGCACAGATACGCAGTATTTT.

The sample holds many counts of this clonotype. V usage is TRBV6-2 or TRBV6-3 and J usage is TRBJ1-1; 8 bases agree with TRBD1. CDR3 length equals 13 residues. Germline CDR1 and CDR2: MNHEY and SVGEGT. V shed 2 bases, J shed 4 bases, and the junction held 0 bases outside the gene matches. This CDR3 is CASSYTGGTEAFF. CDR3 DNA sequence: TGTGCCAGCAGTTACACAGGGGGCACTGAAGCTTTCTTT.

The sample holds many counts of this clonotype. A read error may account for a junction end that differs from germline. The V call is TRBV5-6, the J call TRBJ1-1, with a tentative D call TRBD1 (5 bases). This CDR3 has 12 residues. The germline gives CDR1 SGHDT, CDR2 YYEEEE. The CDR3 sequence is CASSLGRFEAFF. The CDR3 nucleotides read TGTGCCAGCAGTTTGGGGCGGTTTGAAGCTTTCTTT.

This clonotype was detected many times. The J gene is TRBJ2-2, the V gene TRBV2, with 8 bases aligning to TRBD2. The germline gives CDR1 SNHLY, CDR2 FYNNEI. The CDR3 covers 15 residues. J was trimmed by 1 base and V by 9 bases; bases with no gene match: 7. The CDR3 loop reads CARGHSGENTGELFF. Here the CDR3 DNA reads TGTGCCAGGGGTCATAGCGGGGAGAACACCGGGGAGCTGTTTTTT.

This clonotype was seen a few times. The rearrangement joins TRBV5-1 to TRBJ1-5; D gene uncertain. Germline values: CDR1 SGHRS, CDR2 YFSETQ. This CDR3 spans 14 amino acids. V lost 4 bases to trimming and J lost 4 bases, with 12 bases between them. In DNA, the CDR3 is TGCGCCAGCAGCACGGGCGGAGGGAATCAGCCCCAGCATTTT. Its translation is CASSTGGGNQPQHF. Using reference TRBV5-1 and TRBJ1-5 for the parts outside the CDR3, the full variable domain is KAGVTQTPRYLIKTRGQQVTLSCSPISGHRSVSWYQQTPGQGLQFLFEYFSETQRNKGNFPGRFSGRQFSNSRSEMNVSTLELGDSALYLCASSTGGGNQPQHFGDGTRLSIL.

This chain uses TRBV7-6 with TRBJ1-2, with unresolved D. From germline, CDR1 is SGHVS and CDR2 FNYEAQ. The CDR3 has 13 amino acids. The V and J ends lost 3 bases and 4 bases respectively, with 9 bases between them. For the CDR3, the DNA is TGTGCCAGCAGCTTTAGCTCCGGCTATGGCTACACCTTC. Its translation is CASSFSSGYGYTF. The full variable domain, in which reference TRBV7-6 and TRBJ1-2 provide the parts outside the CDR3, is GAGVSQSPRYKVTKRGQDVALRCDPISGHVSLYWYRQALGQGPEFLTYFNYEAQQDKSGLPNDRFSAERPEGSISTLTIQRTEQRDSAMYRCASSFSSGYGYTFGSGTRLTVV.

This clonotype has just a few counts. The chain carries TRBV5-1 and TRBJ2-7; 9 positions agree with TRBD1. Trimming at V came to 6 bases and at J to 6 bases, leaving 4 bases not matched to a gene. The CDR3 is 12 amino acids. Looked up from germline, CDR1 is SGHRS and CDR2 is YFSETQ. The CDR3 DNA reads as TGCGCCAGCAACGGACAGGGGCGCGAGCAGTACTTC. Translation gives CASNGQGREQYF.

This clonotype was found many times. The chain employs TRBV5-1 and TRBJ2-7; TRBD1 matches 7 bases. CDR1 is SGHRS and CDR2 is YFSETQ in the germline V gene. The CDR3 totals 12 residues. Germline trimming cut 4 bases from V and 4 bases from J; bases unmatched to any gene: 2. The CDR3 here is CASSMTGYEQYF. CDR3 bases: TGCGCCAGCAGCATGACAGGGTACGAGCAGTACTTC.

Written as DNA, the CDR3 is TGTGCCAGCTCACCACTTGTGACAGGGGGAAACACTGAAGCTTTCTTT. Its protein product is CASSPLVTGGNTEAFF. This chain uses TRBV18 with TRBJ1-1; 9 positions agree with TRBD1. CDR1 is KGHSH, CDR2 LQKENI, per germline. The CDR3 is 16 amino acids. V lost 1 base to trimming and J lost 2 bases; unmatched junction nucleotides: 5.

At least ten counts were recorded for this clonotype. The rearrangement joins TRBV27 to TRBJ2-7; 7 nucleotides agree with TRBD1. Germline CDR1 and CDR2: MNHEY and SMNVEV (reference sequence). V shed 11 bases, J shed 3 bases, and the junction held 10 bases outside the gene matches. The CDR3 is 13 residues long. The DNA for the CDR3 is TGTGCCGGAAGAAGAACAGGGGACTACGAGCAGTACTTC. As protein: CAGRRTGDYEQYF.

The rearrangement joins TRBV10-3 to TRBJ2-3, with 13 bases that match TRBD2. Per germline, CDR1 ENHRY and CDR2 SYGVKD. The V and J ends lost 10 bases and 2 bases, in that order; junction bases with no gene match: 6. The CDR3 contains 15 residues. In DNA, the CDR3 is TGTGCCACTCTGACTAGCGGGGGGCCCACAGATACGCAGTATTTT. The encoded protein is CATLTSGGPTDTQYF.

This clonotype appeared many times. This chain links TRBV15 with TRBJ2-7; 8 nucleotides align to TRBD1. The CDR3 runs to 12 residues. CDR1 LNHNV and CDR2 YYDKDF come from the germline V gene (reference sequence). The junction had 7 bases not matched to a gene; V was cut back by 8 bases and J by 7 bases. The CDR3 loop reads CATRGQVGEQYF. The CDR3 nucleotides read TGTGCCACCCGGGGACAGGTTGGGGAGCAGTACTTC. The variable domain in full, completed from reference TRBV15 and TRBJ2-7, reads DAMVIQNPRYQVTQFGKPVTLSCSQTLNHNVMYWYQQKSSQAPKLLFHYYDKDFNNEADTPDNFQSRRPNTSFCFLDIRSPGLGDTAMYLCATRGQVGEQYFGPGTRLTVT.